Below are 19 T cell receptor beta chains sequenced from a single sample in a study of identical twins. TCRdb independently ran MiXCR on the 5' RACE reads; one entry per CDR3 protein. The data contain nearly 900,000 distinct CDR3 sequences, about 12% of them singletons. These data are also associated with another study on yellow fever vaccine responses in identical twins.

Sequencing used PBMCs. These receptors all stem from a woman aged 18-30 years in good health.

This clonotype was observed a few times. The genes are TRBV2 and TRBJ2-5; D is perhaps TRBD1 or TRBD2 (5 bases each). The V and J ends lost 5 bases and 6 bases respectively, with 10 bases between them. The germline V gene encodes CDR1 SNHLY and CDR2 FYNNEI. The CDR3 is made up of 12 amino acids. The CDR3 DNA sequence: TGTGCCAGCAGTCTCTCGGGGCAGACCCAGTACTTC. Protein product: CASSLSGQTQYF.

This clonotype appeared a few times. J is TRBJ1-1 and V is TRBV6-6; unclear D gene. CDR1 and CDR2 (germline): MNHNY, SVGAGI (reference sequence). V was cut by 0 bases and J by 4 bases, with 6 bases left in between. CDR3 length: 13 amino acids. CDR3 nucleotides: TGTGCCAGCAGTTACTCTCTGGGCACTGAAGCTTTCTTT. Amino acid sequence: CASSYSLGTEAFF.

V gene TRBV6-5 combines with J gene TRBJ1-2; no reliable D call. CDR1 is MNHEY and CDR2 is SVGAGI in the germline V gene. The CDR3 totals 15 residues. V lost 2 bases, J lost 8 bases, and 18 bases lay in between. The chain's CDR3 is CASSYTPKPGRGYTF. CDR3 in DNA: TGTGCCAGCAGTTACACTCCGAAGCCCGGCCGGGGCTACACCTTC.

This clonotype was recorded a few times. The CDR3 DNA reads TGTGCCAGCAGCCCAAGACTAGCGGGGGGTCCCCAAGAGACCCAGTACTTC. Its translation is CASSPRLAGGPQETQYF. V usage is TRBV7-9 and J usage is TRBJ2-5; 13 bases agree with TRBD2. Trimming removed 5 bases from V and 1 base from J; junction bases left unmatched: 7. Germline V gives CDR1 SEHNR, CDR2 FQNEAQ (reference sequence). CDR3 size: 17 residues.

CDR3 sequence: CASSLDPSGSPGSYNEQFF. For the CDR3, the DNA is TGCGCCAGCAGCTTGGACCCTAGCGGGAGTCCGGGCTCCTACAATGAGCAGTTCTTC. This rearrangement joins TRBV5-1 to TRBJ2-1; 10 nucleotides match TRBD2. The trim removed 0 bases at V and 0 bases at J, leaving 9 bases unmatched. The CDR3 spans 19 residues. Germline CDR1 and CDR2: SGHRS and YFSETQ.

This clonotype turned up a few times. The chain employs TRBV5-5 and TRBJ1-3, with D hard to call. The V and J ends lost 0 bases and 0 bases respectively, with 10 bases between them. Germline V gene lookup returns CDR1 SGHKS and CDR2 YYEKEE (reference sequence). The CDR3 runs 16 residues. This chain's CDR3 is CASSLVLAGSGNTIYF. As DNA, the CDR3 is TGTGCCAGCAGCTTGGTGTTGGCGGGCTCTGGAAACACCATATATTTT.

This sequence joins TRBV10-3 and TRBJ2-7; D might be TRBD2 (6 bases). Trimming cost V 3 bases and J 0 bases, with 9 bases left between them. This CDR3 contains 14 residues. Germline V gene data show CDR1 as ENHRY and CDR2 as SYGVKD. The CDR3 DNA reads as TGTGCCATCAGTGACGGCGGGACCTCCTACGAGCAGTACTTC. Amino acid sequence: CAISDGGTSYEQYF.

Only a few counts were recorded for this clonotype. The chain joins TRBV13 to TRBJ2-1; D remains ambiguous. This CDR3 contains 12 residues. Trimming left V 5 bases short and J 6 bases short, with 8 bases between. Germline V gene lookup returns CDR1 PRHDT and CDR2 FYEKMQ (reference sequence). The CDR3 DNA is TGTGCCAGCAGCCTCGCGGCCAATGAGCAGTTCTTC. Translating gives CASSLAANEQFF.

This clonotype was seen only once. The chain combines TRBV18 with TRBJ2-7, with D perhaps TRBD2 (5 bases). Germline V gene sequence: CDR1 KGHSH, CDR2 LQKENI. The CDR3 covers 13 residues. V shed 3 bases and J shed 7 bases, with 13 bases lying between them. DNA of the CDR3: TGTGCCAGCTCACCGAGGGCAGTCAATGAGCAGTACTTC. Amino acids: CASSPRAVNEQYF. The full variable domain, rest sourced from reference TRBV18 and TRBJ2-7, is NAGVMQNPRHLVRRRGQEARLRCSPMKGHSHVYWYRQLPEEGLKFMVYLQKENIIDESGMPKERFSAEFPKEGPSILRIQQVVRGDSAAYFCASSPRAVNEQYFGPGTRLTVT.

The sample holds many counts of this clonotype. The chain has TRBV5-1 and TRBJ2-3; TRBD2 aligns across 15 bases. V dropped 5 bases and J dropped 2; count of bases not matched to a gene: 3. This CDR3 has 16 amino acids. Germline values: CDR1 SGHRS, CDR2 YFSETQ. The CDR3 loop is CASRRTSGGATDTQYF. The DNA of the CDR3 is TGCGCCAGCAGGAGGACTAGCGGGGGGGCCACAGATACGCAGTATTTT.

This clonotype was recorded a few times. V is TRBV24-1 and J is TRBJ2-2; unclear D gene. CDR1 is KGHDR, CDR2 SFDVKD, per germline. This CDR3 region has 17 residues. The V end lost 0 bases, the J end lost 1 base, and 11 bases lay between the germline ends. The CDR3 loop is CATSDLEDGRNTGELFF. The CDR3 bases are TGTGCCACCAGTGATTTGGAGGACGGACGGAACACCGGGGAGCTGTTTTTT.

This clonotype was found a few times. The V call is TRBV6-2 or TRBV6-3, the J call TRBJ2-1; 11 nucleotides align to TRBD2. Losses at the gene ends were 10 bases for V and 4 bases for J; bases not matched to a gene: 6. CDR1 and CDR2 (germline): MNHEY, SVGEGT. This CDR3 has 14 amino acids. The DNA of the CDR3 is TGTGCCACCAGGGGACTAGCGGCTTACAATGAGCAGTTCTTC. Amino acids: CATRGLAAYNEQFF.

This clonotype turned up a few times. The J gene is TRBJ2-5, the V gene TRBV2; TRBD2 matches at 10 bases. The CDR3 contains 16 residues. Per the germline V gene, CDR1 is SNHLY and CDR2 is FYNNEI. After removal of 8 bases from V and 1 base from J, the junction contained 10 bases not matched to a gene. CDR3 in amino acids: CASLGLAEPGQETQYF. CDR3 DNA: TGTGCCAGCCTAGGACTAGCGGAGCCGGGCCAAGAGACCCAGTACTTC.

This chain connects TRBV5-1 to TRBJ2-3; no definite D call. There are 11 residues in the CDR3. Germline CDR1 and CDR2: SGHRS and YFSETQ. V gave up 7 bases and J gave up 5 bases, with 8 bases separating them. CDR3 DNA: TGCGCCAGCGGGTGGGGAGATACGCAGTATTTT. This translates into CASGWGDTQYF.

The chain employs TRBV10-3 and TRBJ2-3; 12 positions match TRBD2. Trimming cost V 2 bases and J 9 bases; bases outside gene matches: 12. The germline V gene encodes CDR1 ENHRY and CDR2 SYGVKD. The CDR3 covers 17 residues. CDR3 in DNA: TGTGCCATCAGTGAGAAGGGACTAGCGGGTGCCAGGACAACGCAGTATTTT. Its translation: CAISEKGLAGARTTQYF.

This clonotype appeared a few times. The chain combines TRBV5-8 with TRBJ1-2; D perhaps matches TRBD1 (6 bases). The germline V gene encodes CDR1 SGHTS and CDR2 YDEGEE. This CDR3 is built from 16 residues. Trimming cost V 2 bases and J 5 bases, with 19 bases left between them. CDR3 protein: CASSLSGTQAPYGYTF. CDR3 nucleotide sequence: TGTGCCAGCAGCTTATCCGGGACACAAGCCCCTTATGGCTACACCTTC. The variable domain in full, with the rest retrieved from reference TRBV5-8 and TRBJ1-2, is EAGVTQSPTHLIKTRGQQATLRCSPISGHTSVYWYQQALGLGLQFLLWYDEGEERNRGNFPPRFSGRQFPNYSSELNVNALELEDSALYLCASSLSGTQAPYGYTFGSGTRLTVV.

This clonotype was picked up many times. The chain uses TRBV24-1 and TRBJ2-7; unclear D gene. Germline values: CDR1 KGHDR, CDR2 SFDVKD. The length of the CDR3 is 11 residues. V lost 1 base to trimming and J lost 12 bases, with 9 bases between them. CDR3 coding DNA: TGTGCCACCAGTGATTTATGGTATTGGTACTTC. As protein: CATSDLWYWYF.

The chain uses TRBV21-1 and TRBJ2-1; the listed D gene, TRBD2, was not tested against the DNA. TRBV21-1 is a pseudogene. This CDR3 comprises 15 residues. The CDR3 DNA sequence: TGTGCCAGCAGCCCCTCAAGGGGAGGGAGCAATGAGCAGTTCTTC. This gives the protein CASSPSRGGSNEQFF.

With respect to this clonotype: Mismatch with germline at one junction end may stem from a read error. The chain uses TRBV12-3 or TRBV12-4 and TRBJ2-2, with TRBD2 matching 9 bases. The CDR3 loop spans 17 amino acids. Here the CDR3 DNA reads TGTGCCAGCAGTTTAGCGGGAGGACTAGCGAAGACCGGGGAGCTGTTTTTT. The encoded protein is CASSLAGGLAKTGELFF.